The clone carrying this TCR beta chain came up a few times. Its matching antigen is unknown. These data belong to a study of response to subunit inactivated influenza vaccine. General study results and limits: Authors suggested that a seasonal influenza vaccination recruits few new T cells each time.

TCRdb re-analysed the RT-PCR reads in MiXCR, keeping a single row per CDR3 protein. The profile shows fewer than 600,000 distinct CDR3 sequences, roughly 7.9% of them singletons. CDR1 is MNHNS, CDR2 SASEGT, per germline. This CDR3 is 12 amino acids long. V was pared by 2 bases and J by 6 bases, with 8 bases between. The V and J genes are TRBV6-1 and TRBJ2-7; D remains ambiguous. This sequence was found in a man aged 50 to 69 who received an inactivated influenza vaccine. Sequencing was performed on PBMCs from blood, taken around 25 months after vaccination. CDR3 sequence: CASSETTGEQYF. The CDR3 DNA follows: TGTGCCAGCAGTGAAACCACCGGCGAGCAGTACTTC.